The rows below give T cell receptor beta chains drawn from one sample of a study of blood T cell repertoires in COVID-19. Generated by immunoSEQ multiplex PCR, the TCRdb table keeps only in-frame clones and is missing some. The sample holds a few hundred thousand clones; 85% are singletons and the top ten take 3.5% to 4%. Sequencing used peripheral blood. Receptors originate from a woman under 30 with acute or convalescent COVID-19. Each CDR3 is given with its conserved first and last residue. D genes are given only for firm matches. Expanded clones are given a class, and other clones once, few, many or no size at all.

>TRBD1|TRBV11-3|TRBJ2-1|once
CASSLDIGTGFVNEQFF
TGTGCCAGCAGCTTAGATATCGGGACAGGGTTTGTCAATGAGCAGTTCTTC
>TRBD1|TRBV19|TRBJ1-1|.
CASSTGTGEGTEAFF
TGTGCCAGTAGTACAGGGACAGGGGAAGGGACTGAAGCTTTCTTT
>.|TRBV9|TRBJ2-7|.
CASSVGVTGKQYF
TGTGCCAGCAGCGTAGGAGTAACGGGAAAGCAGTACTTC
>TRBD1|TRBV5-1|TRBJ1-6|.
CASSVGTVGYYNSPLHF
TGCGCCAGCAGCGTTGGGACAGTGGGGTACTATAATTCACCCCTCCACTTT
>TRBD1|TRBV3-1/TRBV3-2|TRBJ1-4|.
CASSKQGTNEKLFF
TGTGCCAGCAGCAAACAGGGGACTAATGAAAAACTGTTTTTT
>.|TRBV6-6|TRBJ1-2|.
CASSPPGALNYGYTF
TGTGCCAGCAGTCCCCCGGGAGCCTTAAACTATGGCTACACCTTC
>.|TRBV12-3/TRBV12-4|TRBJ2-7|.
CASRHRNSYEQYF
TGTGCCAGCAGACACAGGAACTCCTACGAGCAGTACTTC
>.|TRBV5-4|TRBJ1-6|.
CASTPGGSSYNSPLHF
TGTGCCAGCACCCCGGGTGGGAGCTCCTATAATTCACCCCTCCACTTT
>TRBD2|TRBV15|TRBJ2-5|.
CATSRLAGLQETQYF
TGTGCCACCAGCAGACTAGCGGGACTCCAGGAGACCCAGTACTTC
>TRBD1|TRBV6-5|TRBJ1-1|.
CASNTGVGTEAFF
TGTGCCAGCAATACAGGGGTGGGCACTGAAGCTTTCTTT
>TRBD1|TRBV29-1|TRBJ2-5|.
CSVEQGASETQYF
TGCAGCGTTGAACAGGGGGCGAGTGAGACCCAGTACTTC
>TRBD1|TRBV30|TRBJ1-1|.
CAWRGQGISEAFF
TGTGCCTGGAGAGGACAGGGAATCTCTGAAGCTTTCTTT
>.|TRBV7-3|TRBJ1-1|.
CASSKGVNTEAFF
TGTGCCAGCAGCAAGGGGGTGAACACTGAAGCTTTCTTT
>.|TRBV2|TRBJ1-2|.
CASRAQGLDGYTF
TGTGCCAGCAGGGCTCAGGGTTTGGATGGCTACACCTTC
>TRBD1|TRBV3-1/TRBV3-2|TRBJ1-1|.
CASSQGLGQGARGAEAFF
TGTGCCAGCAGCCAGGGCTTAGGACAGGGGGCAAGGGGGGCTGAAGCTTTCTTT
>.|TRBV12-5|TRBJ1-2|.
CASGYTGYGYTF
TGTGCTAGTGGTTACACAGGGTATGGCTACACCTTC
>TRBD2|TRBV4-2|TRBJ2-3|.
CASSRTSGGAEDTQYF
TGTGCCAGCAGCCGAACTAGCGGGGGGGCAGAAGATACGCAGTATTTT
>.|TRBV6-5|TRBJ1-2|.
CASSWGEGGYTF
TGTGCCAGCAGTTGGGGGGAGGGGGGCTACACCTTC
>.|TRBV6-1|TRBJ2-7|.
CASSETRRSYEQYF
TGTGCCAGCAGTGAGACCCGGAGATCCTACGAGCAGTACTTC
>.|TRBV7-9|TRBJ1-1|.
CASSFGPFTEAFF
TGTGCCAGCAGCTTCGGTCCATTCACTGAAGCTTTCTTT
>.|TRBV6-6|TRBJ1-1|few
CASSYPQGREDTEAFF
TGTGCCAGCAGTTATCCACAGGGTCGCGAAGACACTGAAGCTTTCTTT
>TRBD1|TRBV3-1/TRBV3-2|TRBJ1-6|once
CASSFWTGNSPLHF
TGTGCCAGCAGCTTCTGGACAGGCAATTCACCCCTCCACTTT
>TRBD1|TRBV19|TRBJ1-2|.
CASSIQGQGAYGYTF
TGTGCCAGTAGTATTCAAGGTCAGGGGGCCTATGGCTACACCTTC
>.|TRBV6-5|TRBJ2-3|.
CASSYSQDTQYF
TGTGCCAGCAGTTACTCGCAGGATACGCAGTATTTT
>TRBD1|TRBV24-1|TRBJ2-7|.
CATSRQGYEQYF
TGTGCCACCTCGAGACAGGGCTACGAGCAGTACTTC
>.|TRBV6-6|TRBJ1-2|.
CASSYSSGNYGYTF
TGTGCCAGCAGTTACTCGTCAGGGAACTATGGCTACACCTTC
>TRBD1|TRBV6-2/TRBV6-3|TRBJ1-2|few
CASSSGQGLNYGYTF
TGTGCCAGCAGTTCGGGACAGGGGCTTAACTATGGCTACACCTTC
>TRBD1|TRBV11-1|TRBJ2-7|.
CASSLAAGGRDEQYF
TGTGCCAGCAGCTTAGCGGCAGGGGGTCGGGACGAGCAGTACTTC
>TRBD1|TRBV27|TRBJ2-7|.
CASSLDRGRRNEQYF
TGTGCCAGCAGTCTTGACAGGGGGAGGAGGAACGAGCAGTACTTC
>TRBD1|TRBV24-1|TRBJ2-2|.
CATSDPGTGNGGELFF
TGTGCCACCAGTGACCCCGGGACAGGGAACGGCGGGGAGCTGTTTTTT
>.|TRBV3-1/TRBV3-2|TRBJ1-4|.
CASSQETRGGDEKLFF
TGTGCCAGCAGCCAAGAGACCAGGGGAGGGGATGAAAAACTGTTTTTT
>TRBD1|TRBV9|TRBJ1-5|.
CASSVTGGANQPQHF
TGTGCCAGCAGCGTCACAGGGGGCGCGAATCAGCCCCAGCATTTT